The 17 T cell receptor beta chains below were found in one sample sequenced in a study of T cell responses to AZD1222 COVID-19 vaccine. Libraries were prepared by immunoSEQ multiplex PCR; TCRdb keeps only in-frame clonotypes and omits some of them. The data show roughly 140,000 clones, 85% to 95% seen once. Sample: peripheral blood, taken on day 0 of AZD1222 vaccination. Receptors originate from an adult in good health.

The V and J genes are TRBV6-5 and TRBJ1-4; unclear D gene. There are 13 residues in the CDR3. Germline CDR1 MNHEY, CDR2 SVGAGI. V lost 0 bases to trimming and J lost 5 bases, with 4 bases between them. CDR3 nucleotides: TGTGCCAGCAGTTACTCGACGAATGAAAAACTGTTTTTT. Its translation is CASSYSTNEKLFF.

The genes are TRBV19 and TRBJ2-4, with a weak D call TRBD2 (6 bases). There are 12 residues in the CDR3. Trimming stripped 5 bases from V and 7 bases from J, with 9 bases between. Germline V CDR1 and CDR2: LNHDA, SQIVND (reference sequence). As DNA, the CDR3 is TGTGCCAGTAGTCTGGAGGGGAACATTCAGTACTTC. Amino acids: CASSLEGNIQYF.

V usage is TRBV5-5 and J usage is TRBJ1-2, with D perhaps matching TRBD1 (6 bases). V was trimmed by 5 bases and J by 8 bases, leaving 22 bases between them. The CDR3 runs 15 residues. CDR1 SGHKS and CDR2 YYEKEE come from the germline V gene (reference sequence). CDR3 protein: CASSLNQGKGLGYTF. As DNA, the CDR3 is TGTGCCAGCAGTTTAAATCAGGGGAAGGGCTTGGGCTACACCTTC.

The rearrangement joins TRBV10-3 to TRBJ2-7; D is perhaps TRBD1 (6 bases). This CDR3 region has 16 residues. Between the trimmed V and J ends, which lost 0 bases and 4 bases, there was a span of 16 bases. Germline-derived CDR1 and CDR2 are ENHRY and SYGVKD. CDR3 residues: CAISESPGTPAYEQYF. In nucleotides, the CDR3 is TGTGCCATCAGTGAGTCGCCCGGGACACCTGCTTACGAGCAGTACTTC.

The rearrangement links TRBV19 to TRBJ1-6; D perhaps matches TRBD1 (5 bases). Trimming removed 3 bases from V and 10 bases from J, with 10 bases in between. The CDR3 is 13 amino acids. The germline gives CDR1 LNHDA, CDR2 SQIVND (reference sequence). CDR3: CASSMYRDSPLHF. The CDR3 bases are TGTGCCAGTAGTATGTACCGGGACTCACCCCTCCACTTT.

This sequence joins TRBV9 and TRBJ2-7; 9 bases are shared with TRBD2. Germline V gene lookup returns CDR1 SGDLS and CDR2 YYNGEE. V was clipped by 0 bases and J by 6 bases; unmatched bases: 7. The CDR3 is 15 residues long. CDR3: CASSVVGGREGEQYF. CDR3 in DNA: TGTGCCAGCAGCGTAGTCGGCGGGAGGGAGGGCGAGCAGTACTTC. Together with reference TRBV9 and TRBJ2-7, the CDR3 gives the full variable domain: DSGVTQTPKHLITATGQRVTLRCSPRSGDLSVYWYQQSLDQGLQFLIQYYNGEERAKGNILERFSAQQFPDLHSELNLSSLELGDSALYFCASSVVGGREGEQYFGPGTRLTVT.

The rearrangement uses TRBV7-9 and TRBJ1-1, with 8 bases lining up with TRBD1. V shed 5 bases and J 7 bases; nucleotides not matched to a gene: 9. From germline, CDR1 is SEHNR and CDR2 FQNEAQ (reference sequence). CDR3 size: 14 residues. Here the CDR3 DNA reads TGTGCCAGCAGCAATACAGGGGGTGGGTATGAAGCTTTCTTT. Amino acids: CASSNTGGGYEAFF.

A single count supports this clone. CDR3 amino acids: CASSLRLAGHYNEQFF. CDR3 in DNA: TGTGCCAGCAGCCTACGACTAGCGGGGCACTACAATGAGCAGTTCTTC. The V call is TRBV5-6, the J call TRBJ2-1; 11 bases line up with TRBD2. The V gene end was trimmed by 4 bases and the J gene end by 3 bases; junction bases not matched to a gene: 6. CDR3 size: 16 residues. In germline, CDR1 is SGHDT, CDR2 YYEEEE.

The rearrangement links TRBV2 to TRBJ2-7, with 7 nucleotides matching TRBD1. This CDR3 region has 14 residues. Trimming took 4 bases from V and 1 from J; bases not matched to a gene: 4. Per germline, CDR1 SNHLY and CDR2 FYNNEI. In nucleotides, the CDR3 is TGTGCCAGCAGTGTTGAGACAGGGTCCTACGAGCAGTACTTC. Amino acid sequence: CASSVETGSYEQYF.

The J gene is TRBJ1-2, the V gene TRBV13; 9 bases are shared with TRBD1. The V segment lost 6 bases and the J segment 3 bases; nucleotides outside the gene matches: 11. CDR1 and CDR2 (germline): PRHDT, FYEKMQ (reference sequence). The CDR3 has 16 amino acids. The CDR3 protein is CASSGGGQGSDYGYTF. CDR3 bases: TGTGCCAGCAGTGGGGGGGGACAGGGCAGCGACTATGGCTACACCTTC. Variable domain in full (rest from reference TRBV13 and TRBJ1-2): AAGVIQSPRHLIKEKRETATLKCYPIPRHDTVYWYQQGPGQDPQFLISFYEKMQSDKGSIPDRFSAQQFSDYHSELNMSSLELGDSALYFCASSGGGQGSDYGYTFGSGTRLTVV.

The chain uses TRBV6-1 and TRBJ1-5; D may be TRBD1 (5 bases). The ends were cut back, 3 bases at V and 3 bases at J, with 12 bases in the middle. Germline values: CDR1 MNHNS, CDR2 SASEGT. The CDR3 is 15 amino acids. CDR3 DNA sequence: TGTGCCAGCAGTGATTGGGGGGGGAACAATCAGCCCCAGCATTTT. It codes for CASSDWGGNNQPQHF.

J is TRBJ2-7 and V is TRBV7-9; TRBD1 is a possible D gene (5 bases). The CDR3 is 15 amino acids. Germline CDR1 and CDR2: SEHNR and FQNEAQ (reference sequence). The V gene lost 6 bases and the J gene lost 12 bases, with 27 bases spanning the gap. The CDR3: CASSSFYGQGPRAYF. CDR3 sequence (DNA): TGTGCCAGCAGTTCTTTTTACGGACAAGGCCCTCGGGCGTACTTC. The whole variable domain, remainder taken from reference TRBV7-9 and TRBJ2-7, is DTGVSQNPRHKITKRGQNVTFRCDPISEHNRLYWYRQTLGQGPEFLTYFQNEAQLEKSRLLSDRFSAERPKGSFSTLEIQRTEQGDSAMYLCASSSFYGQGPRAYFGPGTRLTVT.

This chain links TRBV9 with TRBJ2-7, with 8 bases lining up with TRBD2. Germline V gene sequence: CDR1 SGDLS, CDR2 YYNGEE. The length of the CDR3 is 15 residues. Losses at the gene ends were 0 bases for V and 4 bases for J; bases not matched to a gene: 6. The DNA for the CDR3 is TGTGCCAGCAGCGTAGGAGGCGGGAGGTCATACGAGCAGTACTTC. Protein product: CASSVGGGRSYEQYF.

This sequence joins TRBV18 and TRBJ2-3; D remains unclear. The CDR3 runs to 14 residues. Germline CDR1 KGHSH, CDR2 LQKENI. Trimming removed 1 base at V and 0 bases at J, with 5 bases between. The DNA of the CDR3 is TGTGCCAGCTCACCACTGACGAGCACAGATACGCAGTATTTT. Residues: CASSPLTSTDTQYF.

This chain uses TRBV14 with TRBJ2-7, with 11 bases identical to TRBD2. CDR3 length: 15 residues. J was trimmed by 1 base and V by 5 bases; bases with no gene match: 4. The germline CDR1 and CDR2 sequences are SGHDN and FVKESK. The CDR3 is CASSFWTSGSYEQYF. CDR3 nucleotide sequence: TGTGCCAGCAGCTTTTGGACTAGCGGGTCCTACGAGCAGTACTTC.

This rearrangement joins TRBV11-2 to TRBJ2-7, with unresolved D. Germline V CDR1 and CDR2: SGHAT, FQNNGV. Trimming removed 1 base at V and 5 bases at J, with 15 bases between. The length of the CDR3 is 15 residues. The DNA for the CDR3 is TGTGCCAGCAGCTTAGTCTCCGACGGATTAGACGAGCAGTACTTC. It yields the protein CASSLVSDGLDEQYF.

This clone has a handful of counts. V usage is TRBV13 and J usage is TRBJ2-2, with 7 nucleotides matching TRBD1. Trimming removed 0 bases from V and 2 bases from J; junction bases left unmatched: 18. This CDR3 comprises 21 residues. Germline loops: CDR1 PRHDT, CDR2 FYEKMQ (reference sequence). The chain's CDR3 is CASSLGLRPTKGGPNTGELFF. Here the CDR3 DNA reads TGTGCCAGCAGCTTAGGCCTAAGACCGACTAAAGGGGGCCCTAACACCGGGGAGCTGTTTTTT.